This T cell receptor beta chain is from a study of T cell responses to AZD1222 COVID-19 vaccine. Study-level information: Doses given second, at about 4 or about 12 weeks, were pooled.

Produced via immunoSEQ multiplex PCR; TCRdb's table is partial and in-frame only. The sample consists of 110,000 to 150,000 clones, 80% to 95% of them appearing once. Trimming pared 4 bases from V and 2 bases from J, leaving 8 bases between. This CDR3 region has 13 residues. CDR1 is SGHRS and CDR2 is YFSETQ in the germline V gene. This receptor was taken from an adult in good health. The rearrangement uses TRBV5-1 and TRBJ2-3; no reliable D call. The sequencing used peripheral blood, collected on day 0 of AZD1222 vaccination. CDR3 amino acids: CASSGTVTDTQYF. The CDR3 nucleotides read TGCGCCAGCAGCGGCACCGTCACAGATACGCAGTATTTT. Combining the CDR3 with reference TRBV5-1 and TRBJ2-3 gives the whole variable domain KAGVTQTPRYLIKTRGQQVTLSCSPISGHRSVSWYQQTPGQGLQFLFEYFSETQRNKGNFPGRFSGRQFSNSRSEMNVSTLELGDSALYLCASSGTVTDTQYFGPGTRLTVL.